The rows below give T cell receptor beta chains drawn from one sample of a study of Ad26.COV2.S vaccination and SARS-CoV-2 variants. Measured with immunoSEQ multiplex PCR; TCRdb has only the in-frame clones, and not every one. Of roughly 420,000 clones in the sample, 89% were seen once. Source: peripheral blood, taken in a trial of Ad26.COV2.S vaccine versus placebo. These receptor sequences come from a person aged 18-60 years who received the Ad26.COV2.S COVID-19 vaccine or a placebo. CDR3s leave out the opening cysteine and the closing phenylalanine or tryptophan. Each record gives: D gene, clone size, CDR3 length, J gene, V gene, CDR3 protein. D genes are given only for firm matches. For some rows the clone size is stated as once, few or many, or as a class when expanded; others skip it.

D: TRBD1
size: -
length: 11
J: TRBJ1-1
V: TRBV7-9
CDR3: ASSLDTGGSAF

D: -
size: once
length: 12
J: TRBJ1-2
V: TRBV7-2
CDR3: ASSTSRANYGYT

D: -
size: once
length: 14
J: TRBJ1-1
V: TRBV11-3
CDR3: ASSLDGTSGDTEAF

D: -
size: -
length: 14
J: TRBJ1-4
V: TRBV18
CDR3: ASSPARGRGGEKLF

D: -
size: -
length: 12
J: TRBJ2-3
V: TRBV6-5
CDR3: ASSWDFRTDTQY

D: TRBD2
size: -
length: 12
J: TRBJ2-1
V: TRBV29-1
CDR3: SGYGTSGVDEQF

D: TRBD1
size: -
length: 15
J: TRBJ1-2
V: TRBV19
CDR3: ASSGLREGAEDYGYT

D: TRBD2
size: once
length: 13
J: TRBJ2-1
V: TRBV7-2
CDR3: ASSLLAGDYNEQF

D: TRBD1
size: -
length: 12
J: TRBJ1-1
V: TRBV27
CDR3: ASSLSGTGSWAF

D: -
size: -
length: 11
J: TRBJ2-1
V: TRBV7-3
CDR3: ASSLSLYNEQF

D: -
size: -
length: 17
J: TRBJ2-1
V: TRBV4-3
CDR3: ASSQWIAVGRSNRNEQF

D: -
size: -
length: 13
J: TRBJ2-3
V: TRBV7-8
CDR3: ASSLAWGTTDTQY

D: TRBD1
size: -
length: 14
J: TRBJ1-2
V: TRBV13
CDR3: ASSRRYRDRGHGYT

D: -
size: -
length: 12
J: TRBJ2-1
V: TRBV7-2
CDR3: ASSLVSGYNEQF

D: TRBD1
size: -
length: 11
J: TRBJ1-2
V: TRBV10-3
CDR3: ATSRQGGNGYT

D: -
size: -
length: 12
J: TRBJ2-1
V: TRBV11-2
CDR3: ASRVTNVNNEQF

D: -
size: -
length: 12
J: TRBJ1-2
V: TRBV19
CDR3: ASSIGQLNYGYT

D: -
size: -
length: 13
J: TRBJ2-5
V: TRBV6-5
CDR3: ASRLLLGTSETQY

D: -
size: -
length: 10
J: TRBJ2-3
V: TRBV7-2
CDR3: ASSPLATLQY

D: -
size: -
length: 12
J: TRBJ1-5
V: TRBV7-9
CDR3: ASSGLGGNQPQH

D: -
size: few
length: 13
J: TRBJ2-7
V: TRBV5-4
CDR3: ASSLVSGGPGEQY

D: -
size: -
length: 14
J: TRBJ2-3
V: TRBV21-1
CDR3: ASSRRRGQPGDTQY

D: TRBD1
size: -
length: 13
J: TRBJ2-3
V: TRBV10-2
CDR3: ASIIGQGVTDTQY

D: TRBD1
size: -
length: 14
J: TRBJ2-7
V: TRBV4-2
CDR3: ASSQDPTGGSYEQY

D: TRBD1
size: -
length: 14
J: TRBJ1-1
V: TRBV19
CDR3: ASRLRPTGMNTEAF

D: -
size: -
length: 14
J: TRBJ2-3
V: TRBV6-1
CDR3: ASSEFGGRVADTQY

D: -
size: -
length: 15
J: TRBJ2-3
V: TRBV7-9
CDR3: ASSQVPRGPNTDTQY